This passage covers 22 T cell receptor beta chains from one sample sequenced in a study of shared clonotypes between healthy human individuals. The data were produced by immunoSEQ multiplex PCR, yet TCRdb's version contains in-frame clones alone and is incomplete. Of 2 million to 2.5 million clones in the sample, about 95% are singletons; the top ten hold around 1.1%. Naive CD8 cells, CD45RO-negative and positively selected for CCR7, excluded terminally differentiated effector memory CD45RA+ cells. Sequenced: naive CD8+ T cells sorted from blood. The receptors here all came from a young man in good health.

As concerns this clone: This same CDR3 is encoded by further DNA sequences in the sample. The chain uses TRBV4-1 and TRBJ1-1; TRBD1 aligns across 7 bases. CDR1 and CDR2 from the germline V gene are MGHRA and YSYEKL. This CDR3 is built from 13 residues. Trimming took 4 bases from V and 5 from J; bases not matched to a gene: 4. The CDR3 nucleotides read TGCGCCAGCAGCCCGACAGGGAGAACTGAAGCTTTCTTT. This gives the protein CASSPTGRTEAFF.

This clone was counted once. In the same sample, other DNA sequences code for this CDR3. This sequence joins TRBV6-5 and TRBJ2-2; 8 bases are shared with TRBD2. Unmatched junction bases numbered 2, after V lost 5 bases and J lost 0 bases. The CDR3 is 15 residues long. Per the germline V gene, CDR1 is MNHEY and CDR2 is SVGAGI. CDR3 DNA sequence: TGTGCCAGCAGTCTAGCGGGCGCGAACACCGGGGAGCTGTTTTTT. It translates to CASSLAGANTGELFF.

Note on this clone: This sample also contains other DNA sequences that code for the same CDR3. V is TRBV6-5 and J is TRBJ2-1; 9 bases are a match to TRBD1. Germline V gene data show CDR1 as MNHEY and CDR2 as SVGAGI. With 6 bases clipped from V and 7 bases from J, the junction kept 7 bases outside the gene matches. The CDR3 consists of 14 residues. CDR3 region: CASSYTGTGNEQFF. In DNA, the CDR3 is TGTGCCAGCAGCTATACCGGGACAGGGAATGAGCAGTTCTTC.

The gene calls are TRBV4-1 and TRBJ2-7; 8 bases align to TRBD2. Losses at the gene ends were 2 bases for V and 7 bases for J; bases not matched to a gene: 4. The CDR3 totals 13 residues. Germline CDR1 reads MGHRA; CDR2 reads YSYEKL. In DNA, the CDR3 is TGCGCCAGCAGCCAAATAGCGGGGTATGAGCAGTACTTC. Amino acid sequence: CASSQIAGYEQYF.

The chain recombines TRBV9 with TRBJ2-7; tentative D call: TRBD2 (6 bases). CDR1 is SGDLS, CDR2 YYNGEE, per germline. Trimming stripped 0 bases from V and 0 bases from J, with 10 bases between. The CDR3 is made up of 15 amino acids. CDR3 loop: CASSVALGSSYEQYF. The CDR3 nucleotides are TGTGCCAGCAGCGTAGCTCTCGGGAGCTCCTACGAGCAGTACTTC.

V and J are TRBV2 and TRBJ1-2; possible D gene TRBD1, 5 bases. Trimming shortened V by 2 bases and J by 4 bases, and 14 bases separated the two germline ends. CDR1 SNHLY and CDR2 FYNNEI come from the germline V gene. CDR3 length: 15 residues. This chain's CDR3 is CASSETAGGGYGYTF. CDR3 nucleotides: TGTGCCAGCAGTGAAACTGCGGGGGGAGGCTATGGCTACACCTTC.

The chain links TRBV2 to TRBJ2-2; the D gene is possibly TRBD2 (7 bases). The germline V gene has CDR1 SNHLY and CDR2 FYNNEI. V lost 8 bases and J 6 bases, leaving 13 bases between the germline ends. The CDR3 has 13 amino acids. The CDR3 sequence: CASLTGRAGELFF. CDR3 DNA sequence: TGTGCCAGCCTTACAGGGAGGGCCGGGGAGCTGTTTTTT.

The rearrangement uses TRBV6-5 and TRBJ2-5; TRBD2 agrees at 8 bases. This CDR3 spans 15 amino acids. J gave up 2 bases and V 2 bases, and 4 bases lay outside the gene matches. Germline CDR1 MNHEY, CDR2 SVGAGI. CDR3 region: CASSYAPSGQETQYF. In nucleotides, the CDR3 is TGTGCCAGCAGTTACGCTCCTAGCGGGCAAGAGACCCAGTACTTC.

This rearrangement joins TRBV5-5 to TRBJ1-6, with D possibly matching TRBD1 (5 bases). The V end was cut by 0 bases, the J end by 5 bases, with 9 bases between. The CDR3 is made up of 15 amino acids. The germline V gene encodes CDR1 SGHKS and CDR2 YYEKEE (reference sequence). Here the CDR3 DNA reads TGTGCCAGCAGCTTGGTGCAGGGCCATAATTCACCCCTCCACTTT. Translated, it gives CASSLVQGHNSPLHF.

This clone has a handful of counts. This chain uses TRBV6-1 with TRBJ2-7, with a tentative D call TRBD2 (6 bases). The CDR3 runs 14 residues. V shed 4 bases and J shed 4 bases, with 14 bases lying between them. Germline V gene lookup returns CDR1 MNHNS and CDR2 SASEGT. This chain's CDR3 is CASSGDLGVYEQYF. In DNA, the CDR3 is TGTGCCAGCAGTGGGGACTTGGGCGTTTACGAGCAGTACTTC.

The CDR3 region has the DNA TGTGCCAGCACCTGGGGCGGTGGGATCCAAGAGACCCAGTACTTC. It specifies CASTWGGGIQETQYF. This chain connects TRBV19 to TRBJ2-5; a weak D match, TRBD1 (5 bases). CDR3 length: 15 residues. Trimming removed 9 bases from V and 1 base from J, with 18 bases in between. CDR1 is LNHDA and CDR2 is SQIVND in the germline V gene (reference sequence).

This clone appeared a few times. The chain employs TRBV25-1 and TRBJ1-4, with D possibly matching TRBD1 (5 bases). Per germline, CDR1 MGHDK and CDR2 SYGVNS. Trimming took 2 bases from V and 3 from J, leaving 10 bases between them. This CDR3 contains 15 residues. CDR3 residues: CASSEPGGANEKLFF. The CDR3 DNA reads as TGTGCCAGCAGTGAACCGGGGGGTGCTAATGAAAAACTGTTTTTT.

In nucleotides, the CDR3 is TGTGCCAGCAGCGCCCCAGGGGGGGACTCCTACGAGCAGTACTTC. Translated: CASSAPGGDSYEQYF. This chain joins TRBV6-4 and TRBJ2-7; D may correspond to TRBD1 or TRBD2 (7 bases each). This CDR3 spans 15 amino acids. From germline, CDR1 is MRHNA and CDR2 SNTAGT. The V gene lost 6 bases and the J gene lost 0 bases, with 15 bases spanning the gap.

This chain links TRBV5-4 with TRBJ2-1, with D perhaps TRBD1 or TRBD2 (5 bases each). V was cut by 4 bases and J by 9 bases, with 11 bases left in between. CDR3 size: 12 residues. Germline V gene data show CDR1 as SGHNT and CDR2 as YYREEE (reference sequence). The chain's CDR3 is CASSEGRPEQFF. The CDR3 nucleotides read TGTGCCAGCAGCGAGGGACGGCCTGAGCAGTTCTTC.

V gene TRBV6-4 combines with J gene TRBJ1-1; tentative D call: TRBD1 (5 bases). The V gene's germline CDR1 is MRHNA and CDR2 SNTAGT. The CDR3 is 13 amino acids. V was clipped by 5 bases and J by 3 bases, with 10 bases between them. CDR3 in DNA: TGTGCCAGCAGTCAGACGGGGGACACTGAAGCTTTCTTT. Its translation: CASSQTGDTEAFF.

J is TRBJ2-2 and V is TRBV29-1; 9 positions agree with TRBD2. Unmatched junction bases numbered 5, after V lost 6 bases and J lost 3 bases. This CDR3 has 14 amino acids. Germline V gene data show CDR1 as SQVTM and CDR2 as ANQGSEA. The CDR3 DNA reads TGCAGCGTCCCGACTAGCGGTCACACCGGGGAGCTGTTTTTT. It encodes CSVPTSGHTGELFF.

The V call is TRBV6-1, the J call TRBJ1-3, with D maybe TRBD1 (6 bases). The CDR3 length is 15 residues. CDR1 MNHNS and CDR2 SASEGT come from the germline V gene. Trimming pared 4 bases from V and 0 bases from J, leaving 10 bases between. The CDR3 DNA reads TGTGCCAGCAGTGTGAGGGACACCTCTGGAAACACCATATATTTT. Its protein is CASSVRDTSGNTIYF.

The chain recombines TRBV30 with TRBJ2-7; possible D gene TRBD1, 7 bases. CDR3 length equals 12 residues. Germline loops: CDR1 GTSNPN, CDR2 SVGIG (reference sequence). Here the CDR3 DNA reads TGTGCAGTTGACAGGGACTTCTACGAGCAGTACTTC. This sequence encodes CAVDRDFYEQYF.

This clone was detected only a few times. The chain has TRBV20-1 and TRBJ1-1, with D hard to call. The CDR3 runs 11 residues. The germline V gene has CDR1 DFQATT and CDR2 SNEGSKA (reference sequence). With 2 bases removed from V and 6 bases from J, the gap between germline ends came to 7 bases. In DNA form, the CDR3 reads TGCAGTGCTAGATCCGAGGCTGAAGCTTTCTTT. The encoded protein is CSARSEAEAFF.

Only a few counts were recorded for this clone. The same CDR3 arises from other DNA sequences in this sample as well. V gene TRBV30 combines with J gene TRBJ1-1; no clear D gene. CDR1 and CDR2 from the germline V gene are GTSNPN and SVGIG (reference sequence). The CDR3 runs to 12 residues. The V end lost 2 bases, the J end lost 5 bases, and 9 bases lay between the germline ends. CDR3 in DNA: TGTGCCTGGAGTCCCGTGGGTACTGAAGCTTTCTTT. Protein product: CAWSPVGTEAFF.

CDR3 nucleotide sequence: TGTGCCAGCAGCTTAGATGGACAGGGGATCCATGGCTACACCTTC. As protein: CASSLDGQGIHGYTF. The rearrangement uses TRBV5-6 and TRBJ1-2; TRBD1 aligns across 9 bases. With V trimmed by 2 bases and J by 6 bases, 8 bases remained unmatched. The CDR3 is 15 amino acids. CDR1 and CDR2 (germline): SGHDT, YYEEEE.

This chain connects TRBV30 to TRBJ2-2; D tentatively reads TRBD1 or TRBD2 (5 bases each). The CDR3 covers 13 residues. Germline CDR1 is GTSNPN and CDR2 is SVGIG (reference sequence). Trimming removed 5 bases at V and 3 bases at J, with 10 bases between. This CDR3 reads CAWGREYTGELFF. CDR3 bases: TGTGCCTGGGGCAGGGAGTACACCGGGGAGCTGTTTTTT.